Each of the 19 T cell receptor beta chains below was sequenced from the same sample in a study of blood T cell repertoires in COVID-19 (dated by TCRdb to about 2020). The receptor library was made with the immunoSEQ multiplex PCR assay. In TCRdb, the immuneACCESS table is reduced to in-frame sequences with V and J assigned. These tables do not hold every clone; where another copy was compared, an unresolved V gene accounts for under half, and the others remain unexplained. The sample contains roughly 300,000 clones, 85% of them found a single time. The leading ten clones occupy 13% of the sample. The material sequenced was peripheral blood. The origin of the receptors is a human donor in a cohort sampled during active COVID-19.

The chain carries TRBV5-4 and TRBJ2-3, with TRBD2 as a possible D gene (7 bases). This CDR3 comprises 19 residues. V lost 0 bases and J 3 bases, leaving 23 bases between the germline ends. Germline V gene lookup returns CDR1 SGHNT and CDR2 YYREEE (reference sequence). CDR3 DNA: TGTGCCAGCAGCTTGGGGGCTAGCGGAGCCATCAGGGGAACAGATACGCAGTATTTT. Translating gives CASSLGASGAIRGTDTQYF.

As concerns this clone: The sample contains more than one DNA sequence encoding this CDR3. The chain uses TRBV28 and TRBJ1-6, with 9 bases aligning to TRBD1. The J segment lost 7 bases and the V segment lost 6 bases, leaving 1 base of the junction unmatched. The CDR3 runs 13 residues. In germline, CDR1 is MDHEN, CDR2 SYDVKM. This CDR3 reads CASSGTGNSPLHF. The CDR3 bases are TGTGCCAGCAGCGGGACAGGGAATTCACCCCTCCACTTT.

The genes are TRBV4-1 and TRBJ2-1; 7 nucleotides align to TRBD2. After removal of 1 base from V and 8 bases from J, the junction contained 11 bases not matched to a gene. This CDR3 spans 16 amino acids. CDR1 MGHRA and CDR2 YSYEKL come from the germline V gene. DNA for the CDR3: TGCGCCAGCAGCCAAGGAAACGGGGGAGGGTTGGATGAGCAGTTCTTC. Translated: CASSQGNGGGLDEQFF.

The V and J genes are TRBV6-5 and TRBJ2-7, with 7 bases lining up with TRBD2. The CDR3 length is 15 residues. V dropped 1 base and J dropped 3; count of bases not matched to a gene: 6. The germline CDR1 and CDR2 sequences are MNHEY and SVGAGI. The CDR3 protein is CASSYYPSGNYEQYF. In DNA, the CDR3 is TGTGCCAGCAGTTACTATCCCAGCGGGAACTACGAGCAGTACTTC.

This chain's CDR3 is CASSLLGRVGTTNEKLFF. DNA for the CDR3: TGCGCCAGCAGCTTGTTGGGCAGGGTTGGGACAACTAATGAAAAACTGTTTTTT. The chain uses TRBV5-1 and TRBJ1-4, with a possible D match to TRBD1 (5 bases). V was clipped by 1 base and J by 0 bases, with 16 bases between them. The CDR3 contains 18 residues. Germline V CDR1 and CDR2: SGHRS, YFSETQ.

The chain recombines TRBV15 with TRBJ2-1; 8 nucleotides line up with TRBD1. CDR3 size: 16 residues. V dropped 8 bases and J dropped 7; count of bases not matched to a gene: 16. Germline V gene data show CDR1 as LNHNV and CDR2 as YYDKDF (reference sequence). The DNA for the CDR3 is TGTGCCACCGCTTTAGGCCTGCCGGACAGGGCGAATGAGCAGTTCTTC. It is translated as CATALGLPDRANEQFF. Full variable domain (outside the CDR3, taken from reference TRBV15 and TRBJ2-1): DAMVIQNPRYQVTQFGKPVTLSCSQTLNHNVMYWYQQKSSQAPKLLFHYYDKDFNNEADTPDNFQSRRPNTSFCFLDIRSPGLGDTAMYLCATALGLPDRANEQFFGPGTRLTVL.

The V gene is TRBV19, the J gene TRBJ2-1; TRBD2 is a possible D gene (6 bases). Germline assignment: CDR1 LNHDA and CDR2 SQIVND (reference sequence). The CDR3 covers 14 residues. Trimming stripped 8 bases from V and 12 bases from J, with 23 bases between. CDR3 nucleotide sequence: TGTGCCAGTCAGATTGATGGGACTGCACTGGGGCAGTTCTTC. Translating gives CASQIDGTALGQFF.

The rearrangement links TRBV20-1 to TRBJ2-1; possibly TRBD2 for D (6 bases). CDR3 size: 14 residues. V was trimmed by 3 bases and J by 8 bases, leaving 17 bases between them. Germline CDR1 reads DFQATT; CDR2 reads SNEGSKA (reference sequence). CDR3 in amino acids: CSASGGKDVDEQFF. In nucleotides, the CDR3 is TGCAGTGCTAGTGGCGGGAAGGACGTTGATGAGCAGTTCTTC.

The chain recombines TRBV7-2 with TRBJ2-7, with TRBD1 matching over 7 bases. The CDR3 is 14 residues long. Germline V gene sequence: CDR1 SGHTA, CDR2 FQGNSA. The J segment lost 4 bases and the V segment lost 3 bases, leaving 6 bases of the junction unmatched. The CDR3: CASSFGYRGYEQYF. The CDR3, as DNA: TGTGCCAGCAGCTTTGGATACAGGGGTTACGAGCAGTACTTC.

The chain is built from TRBV15 and TRBJ2-3; 7 nucleotides line up with TRBD2. V shed 8 bases and J 2 bases; nucleotides not matched to a gene: 13. This CDR3 is built from 16 residues. CDR1 is LNHNV, CDR2 YYDKDF, per germline (reference sequence). CDR3: CATALADPFDTDTQYF. The CDR3 bases are TGTGCCACCGCCCTAGCGGACCCCTTCGACACAGATACGCAGTATTTT.

This clone has a single count. The chain employs TRBV28 and TRBJ2-5; a possible D gene is TRBD1 (5 bases). V gave up 6 bases and J gave up 3 bases, with 11 bases separating them. CDR1 and CDR2 from the germline V gene are MDHEN and SYDVKM. The length of the CDR3 is 13 residues. The CDR3 DNA reads TGTGCCAGCAGCCCAGGGATTGAAGAGACCCAGTACTTC. This translates into CASSPGIEETQYF. Drawing the rest from reference TRBV28 and TRBJ2-5, the complete variable domain is DVKVTQSSRYLVKRTGEKVFLECVQDMDHENMFWYRQDPGLGLRLIYFSYDVKMKEKGDIPEGYSVSREKKERFSLILESASTNQTSMYLCASSPGIEETQYFGPGTRLLVL.

V usage is TRBV12-5 and J usage is TRBJ2-5; no clear D gene. The germline gives CDR1 LGHNT, CDR2 FRNRAP. Between the trimmed V and J ends, which lost 1 base and 4 bases, there was a span of 4 bases. CDR3 length equals 12 residues. The CDR3 region has the DNA TGTGCTAGTGGTTTGGCTAGAGAGACCCAGTACTTC. Amino acids: CASGLARETQYF. Full variable domain (missing parts from reference TRBV12-5 and TRBJ2-5): DARVTQTPRHKVTEMGQEVTMRCQPILGHNTVFWYRQTMMQGLELLAYFRNRAPLDDSGMPKDRFSAEMPDATLATLKIQPSEPRDSAVYFCASGLARETQYFGPGTRLLVL.

The rearrangement uses TRBV7-2 and TRBJ2-5; tentatively, D is TRBD1 (6 bases). V dropped 1 base and J dropped 5 bases, with 11 bases sitting between them. The CDR3 runs to 14 residues. Per the germline V gene, CDR1 is SGHTA and CDR2 is FQGNSA. The CDR3 nucleotides are TGTGCCAGCAGCTTAGTCCCAGGGGAGGAGACCCAGTACTTC. It is translated as CASSLVPGEETQYF.

The chain recombines TRBV7-8 with TRBJ1-6; 7 bases align to TRBD1. The CDR3 spans 15 residues. V trimming: 4 bases; J trimming: 6 bases; junction bases outside the gene matches: 6. The germline gives CDR1 SGHVS, CDR2 FQNEAQ. CDR3 sequence: CASSSQTGSNSPLHF. In DNA form, the CDR3 reads TGTGCCAGCAGCTCCCAGACAGGGAGTAATTCACCCCTCCACTTT.

The V gene is TRBV7-9, the J gene TRBJ1-5, with D unclear. The germline gives CDR1 SEHNR, CDR2 FQNEAQ (reference sequence). The CDR3 contains 12 residues. Trimming took 5 bases from V and 5 from J, leaving 7 bases between them. The CDR3 coding sequence is TGTGCCAGCAGCCCCGGGGATCAGCCCCAGCATTTT. This sequence encodes CASSPGDQPQHF.

The V and J genes are TRBV28 and TRBJ1-4; TRBD1 matches 9 bases. The germline gives CDR1 MDHEN, CDR2 SYDVKM. CDR3 size: 14 residues. J lost 13 bases, V lost 2 bases, and 8 bases had no gene match. CDR3 in amino acids: CASSLETGTGLLFF. CDR3 nucleotide sequence: TGTGCCAGCAGTTTAGAGACCGGGACAGGGTTACTGTTTTTT.

This rearrangement joins TRBV2 to TRBJ1-1, with 7 positions matching TRBD1. The J segment lost 0 bases and the V segment lost 7 bases, leaving 5 bases of the junction unmatched. The CDR3 is made up of 14 amino acids. Germline CDR1 and CDR2: SNHLY and FYNNEI. In DNA, the CDR3 is TGTGCCAGCACTAAAGGGACAGTGAACACTGAAGCTTTCTTT. Protein sequence: CASTKGTVNTEAFF.

CDR3: CASSPDTSAYEQYF. The CDR3 nucleotides are TGTGCCAGCAGCCCCGATACTAGCGCCTACGAGCAGTACTTC. The rearrangement links TRBV3-1 (or the pseudogene TRBV3-2) to TRBJ2-7; 7 nucleotides match TRBD2. From germline, CDR1 is LGHDT and CDR2 YNNKEL (reference sequence). V lost 4 bases and J lost 2; bases outside the gene matches: 5. The CDR3 is made up of 14 amino acids.

This clone occurred a few times. The chain joins TRBV5-6 to TRBJ1-5; 10 positions match TRBD1. The CDR3 has 15 amino acids. V was pared by 4 bases and J by 7 bases, with 8 bases of the junction left unmatched. Germline-derived CDR1 and CDR2 are SGHDT and YYEEEE. The CDR3 DNA reads as TGTGCCAGCAGCCTGGGACAGGGGACGGGACAGCCCCAGCATTTT. It codes for CASSLGQGTGQPQHF.